The 20 T cell receptor beta chains below come from one sample, sequenced in a study of blood T cell repertoires in COVID-19. The assay was immunoSEQ multiplex PCR, and TCRdb's table has in-frame clones only and misses some. The repertoire has roughly 70,000 clones, less than 85% of them found once; the top ten carry roughly a fifth. Sequencing was carried out using peripheral blood. These receptors were collected from a man aged 60 to 69 with acute or convalescent COVID-19.

The V gene is TRBV7-9, the J gene TRBJ2-7; 7 positions match TRBD1. The CDR3 covers 13 residues. The junction had 7 bases not matched to a gene; V was cut back by 1 base and J by 10 bases. CDR1 SEHNR and CDR2 FQNEAQ come from the germline V gene (reference sequence). Written as DNA, the CDR3 is TGTGCCAGCAGCTTAGAGGGGAGACAGGGACAGTACGTC. This encodes CASSLEGRQGQYV.

This chain links TRBV6-5 with TRBJ2-5, with TRBD2 matching 7 bases. Trimming removed 8 bases from V and 6 bases from J; junction bases left unmatched: 9. Germline V gene lookup returns CDR1 MNHEY and CDR2 SVGAGI. The CDR3 runs 13 residues. CDR3 amino acids: CASGETSEQTQYF. Here the CDR3 DNA reads TGTGCCAGCGGGGAAACTAGCGAACAGACCCAGTACTTC.

This clone was counted between two and nine times. This rearrangement joins TRBV5-1 to TRBJ1-1, with D tentatively TRBD1 (6 bases). Germline V CDR1 and CDR2: SGHRS, YFSETQ. V was pared by 5 bases and J by 4 bases, with 15 bases between. The CDR3 totals 14 residues. The CDR3 region is CASSSQQGGTEAFF. CDR3 bases: TGCGCCAGCAGTTCTCAACAGGGCGGCACTGAAGCTTTCTTT. Drawing the rest from reference TRBV5-1 and TRBJ1-1, the complete variable domain is KAGVTQTPRYLIKTRGQQVTLSCSPISGHRSVSWYQQTPGQGLQFLFEYFSETQRNKGNFPGRFSGRQFSNSRSEMNVSTLELGDSALYLCASSSQQGGTEAFFGQGTRLTVV.

CDR3 region: CASKWQERDQPQHF. The CDR3 DNA reads TGTGCCAGCAAATGGCAGGAGAGGGATCAGCCCCAGCATTTT. This sequence joins TRBV9 and TRBJ1-5; D is unresolved. CDR1 is SGDLS, CDR2 YYNGEE, per germline. This CDR3 has 14 residues. V lost 6 bases to trimming and J lost 5 bases, with 15 bases between them. Full variable domain (rest looked up from reference TRBV9 and TRBJ1-5): DSGVTQTPKHLITATGQRVTLRCSPRSGDLSVYWYQQSLDQGLQFLIQYYNGEERAKGNILERFSAQQFPDLHSELNLSSLELGDSALYFCASKWQERDQPQHFGDGTRLSIL.

CDR3 coding DNA: TGCGCCAGCAGCCGTTTAGCGGGGCAGAACACCGGGGAGCTGTTTTTT. Protein product: CASSRLAGQNTGELFF. The chain combines TRBV4-1 with TRBJ2-2, with 8 bases that match TRBD2. Germline CDR1 is MGHRA and CDR2 is YSYEKL. V shed 4 bases, J shed 1 base, and the junction held 5 bases outside the gene matches. The CDR3 extends over 16 amino acids.

The chain is built from TRBV12-1 and TRBJ2-5; the table names TRBD1, a call not compared with the DNA. TRBV12-1 is classified as a pseudogene. This CDR3 contains 15 residues. The CDR3 is CASSRPGTGWETQYF. Written as DNA, the CDR3 is TGTGCCAGCAGCCGTCCCGGGACAGGGTGGGAGACCCAGTACTTC.

This clone has ten or more counts. The V and J genes are TRBV7-2 and TRBJ2-2; D is possibly TRBD2 (6 bases). From germline, CDR1 is SGHTA and CDR2 FQGNSA. CDR3 length equals 16 residues. Trimming pared 2 bases from V and 0 bases from J, leaving 10 bases between. CDR3 sequence: CASSLTGGANTGELFF. In DNA form, the CDR3 reads TGTGCCAGCAGCTTAACCGGGGGTGCGAACACCGGGGAGCTGTTTTTT. The full variable domain, rest sourced from reference TRBV7-2 and TRBJ2-2, is GAGVSQSPSNKVTEKGKDVELRCDPISGHTALYWYRQSLGQGLEFLIYFQGNSAPDKSGLPSDRFSAERTGGSVSTLTIQRTQQEDSAVYLCASSLTGGANTGELFFGEGSRLTVL.

This chain joins TRBV7-9 and TRBJ2-5; 13 bases line up with TRBD2. CDR1 is SEHNR and CDR2 is FQNEAQ in the germline V gene (reference sequence). This CDR3 contains 18 residues. The ends lost 5 bases at V and 0 bases at J; junction bases unmatched: 9. CDR3 nucleotides: TGTGCCAGCAGCCGGGGACTAGCGGGGAGGTCGGACCAAGAGACCCAGTACTTC. Encoded protein: CASSRGLAGRSDQETQYF.

The J gene is TRBJ1-2, the V gene TRBV24-1, with 8 positions matching TRBD1. Germline V gene sequence: CDR1 KGHDR, CDR2 SFDVKD. The CDR3 has 15 amino acids. J gave up 3 bases and V 2 bases, and 4 bases lay outside the gene matches. The CDR3 protein is CATSDSRTGYYGYTF. The CDR3 DNA reads as TGTGCCACCAGTGATTCACGGACAGGGTACTATGGCTACACCTTC.

The V call is TRBV5-4, the J call TRBJ2-2; possibly TRBD2 for D (7 bases). The CDR3 loop spans 16 amino acids. V shed 6 bases and J shed 4 bases, with 19 bases lying between them. The V gene's germline CDR1 is SGHNT and CDR2 YYREEE (reference sequence). The CDR3 spells CASTPRRGASTGELFF. DNA for the CDR3: TGTGCCAGCACCCCCCGACGGGGGGCGAGCACCGGGGAGCTGTTTTTT.

The chain couples TRBV24-1 to TRBJ2-3; 8 bases match TRBD2. V lost 5 bases to trimming and J lost 3 bases; unmatched junction nucleotides: 6. The CDR3 length is 15 residues. The germline CDR1 and CDR2 sequences are KGHDR and SFDVKD. CDR3 nucleotide sequence: TGTGCCACCAGTGTCGGGGGGGCGCTTACAGATACGCAGTATTTT. This encodes CATSVGGALTDTQYF.

The chain recombines TRBV7-9 with TRBJ2-2, with TRBD2 as a possible D gene (6 bases). V gave up 5 bases and J gave up 8 bases, with 18 bases separating them. The CDR3 runs to 15 residues. Germline CDR1 is SEHNR and CDR2 is FQNEAQ (reference sequence). The CDR3 loop reads CASSRRAGSRGELFF. The CDR3 nucleotides read TGTGCCAGCAGCCGAAGGGCGGGGAGTCGGGGGGAGCTGTTTTTT.

This rearrangement joins TRBV6-6 to TRBJ2-1; no firm D call. V lost 5 bases and J 7 bases, leaving 6 bases between the germline ends. Germline V gene data show CDR1 as MNHNY and CDR2 as SVGAGI (reference sequence). The CDR3 length is 11 residues. This CDR3 is CASSAANEQFF. In nucleotides, the CDR3 is TGTGCCAGCAGTGCCGCGAATGAGCAGTTCTTC.

V gene TRBV18 combines with J gene TRBJ1-1, with D possibly being TRBD1 (5 bases). V was pared by 8 bases and J by 3 bases, with 13 bases between. Germline CDR1 and CDR2: KGHSH and LQKENI. The CDR3 is made up of 13 amino acids. The CDR3 DNA reads TGTGCCAGCCTTTCTGGAGGGGACACTGAAGCTTTCTTT. Translating gives CASLSGGDTEAFF.

The chain links TRBV5-1 to TRBJ2-5; weak D call: TRBD1 (5 bases). The CDR3 is 13 residues long. In germline, CDR1 is SGHRS, CDR2 YFSETQ. Trimming left V 3 bases short and J 2 bases short, with 8 bases between. In DNA, the CDR3 is TGCGCCAGCAGCTCCGGACAACAAGAGACCCAGTACTTC. As protein: CASSSGQQETQYF.

The chain combines TRBV5-1 with TRBJ1-1, with D possibly being TRBD1 (6 bases). The germline V and J ends were trimmed by 8 bases and 5 bases, with 16 bases remaining between them. The CDR3 has 13 residues. Germline values: CDR1 SGHRS, CDR2 YFSETQ. CDR3 protein: CASKGGTETEAFF. CDR3 DNA sequence: TGCGCCAGTAAAGGGGGTACGGAGACTGAAGCTTTCTTT. The variable domain in full, with the rest retrieved from reference TRBV5-1 and TRBJ1-1, is KAGVTQTPRYLIKTRGQQVTLSCSPISGHRSVSWYQQTPGQGLQFLFEYFSETQRNKGNFPGRFSGRQFSNSRSEMNVSTLELGDSALYLCASKGGTETEAFFGQGTRLTVV.

V and J are TRBV10-3 and TRBJ2-3; D ambiguous. CDR1 is ENHRY and CDR2 is SYGVKD in the germline V gene. The CDR3 runs to 14 residues. V lost 9 bases and J 0 bases, leaving 13 bases between the germline ends. This chain's CDR3 is CAIRTDTSTDTQYF. As DNA, the CDR3 is TGTGCCATAAGAACAGACACTAGCACAGATACGCAGTATTTT.

The rearrangement uses TRBV7-2 and TRBJ2-1, with TRBD2 matching over 8 bases. V was pared by 2 bases and J by 9 bases, with 15 bases of the junction left unmatched. There are 17 residues in the CDR3. Per the germline V gene, CDR1 is SGHTA and CDR2 is FQGNSA. The CDR3 sequence is CASSLSSTSAGGSEQFF. The CDR3 DNA follows: TGTGCCAGCAGCTTATCCTCGACTAGCGCCGGAGGGAGTGAGCAGTTCTTC. Full variable domain (outside the CDR3, taken from reference TRBV7-2 and TRBJ2-1): GAGVSQSPSNKVTEKGKDVELRCDPISGHTALYWYRQSLGQGLEFLIYFQGNSAPDKSGLPSDRFSAERTGGSVSTLTIQRTQQEDSAVYLCASSLSSTSAGGSEQFFGPGTRLTVL.

The J gene is TRBJ1-5, the V gene TRBV15; tentatively, D is TRBD1 (6 bases). The CDR3 has 15 amino acids. V dropped 1 base and J dropped 0 bases, with 7 bases sitting between them. Germline lookup yields CDR1 LNHNV and CDR2 YYDKDF (reference sequence). The CDR3 loop reads CATSRGTDSNQPQHF. The DNA for the CDR3 is TGTGCCACCAGCAGAGGGACAGATAGCAATCAGCCCCAGCATTTT.

The CDR3 bases are TGTGCCAGCAGTGAGCCAGGTTATGGCTACACCTTC. Protein product: CASSEPGYGYTF. The chain carries TRBV6-1 and TRBJ1-2, with no clear D. CDR3 size: 12 residues. Between the trimmed V and J ends, which lost 3 bases and 5 bases, there was a span of 7 bases. Per the germline V gene, CDR1 is MNHNS and CDR2 is SASEGT.